This T cell receptor beta chain was profiled in a study of T cells after yellow fever vaccination. General observations from the study: CD4 and CD8 compartments shared a small share of clonotypes, likely from convergent recombination. FACS-sorted repertoires could harbor abundant contaminating bulk-population clonotypes. Booster samples showed a return of most primary-vaccination clones (roughly 96% CD4, 70% to 90% CD8).

This clonotype has a count of ten or more. Antigen unknown. In TCRdb, the 5' RACE reads were re-called with MiXCR into one record per CDR3 protein. The sample consists of approximately 70,000 distinct CDR3 sequences, under 8% of them appearing once. This receptor was identified in a man in his late teens or twenties who received the YFV17D yellow fever vaccine. Sequencing was performed on CD8+ T cells sorted from PBMCs, taken around 45 days after the first yellow fever vaccination.

In DNA, the CDR3 is TGTGCCATCAGTGAGTCTACAGATGATTCACCCCTCCACTTT. As protein: CAISESTDDSPLHF. The chain is built from TRBV10-3 and TRBJ1-6; D is unclear. V shed 0 bases and J shed 8 bases, with 8 bases lying between them. The CDR3 has 14 amino acids. The germline V gene has CDR1 ENHRY and CDR2 SYGVKD.